These T cell receptor beta chains were read from a single sample in a study of cytomegalovirus exposure and HLA in healthy donors. Method: immunoSEQ multiplex PCR; TCRdb's copy keeps in-frame clones and lacks some. The table has around 140,000 clones, more than 60% seen once. The specimen was PBMCs. The receptors shown here come from a woman younger than 30 in good health and CMV-seronegative. The CDR3 runs from the conserved cysteine through the conserved F or W. D genes are given only for firm matches. Expanded clones get a size class; other rows say once, few or many, or leave the size out.

size	D	V	J	CDR3	DNA
NA	NA	TRBV27	TRBJ1-1	CASSLSRGNTEAFF	TGTGCCAGCAGTCTAAGCAGGGGGAACACTGAAGCTTTCTTT
NA	TRBD1	TRBV29-1	TRBJ1-1	CSVRDRVFGNTEAFF	TGCAGCGTTAGGGACAGGGTGTTCGGGAACACTGAAGCTTTCTTT
NA	TRBD2	TRBV30	TRBJ2-3	CALAGGPTDTQYF	TGTGCCTTAGCGGGAGGGCCGACAGATACGCAGTATTTT
NA	NA	TRBV29-1	TRBJ2-5	CSVEFGGEGTQYF	TGCAGCGTTGAGTTCGGGGGAGAGGGGACCCAGTACTTC
NA	TRBD1	TRBV5-1	TRBJ2-2	CASSRQGGYTGELFF	TGCGCCAGCAGCCGACAGGGGGGGTACACCGGGGAGCTGTTTTTT
NA	NA	TRBV15	TRBJ2-4	CATSKIGFVSINIQYF	TGTGCCACCAGCAAAATCGGGTTTGTCTCCATAAACATTCAGTACTTC
NA	TRBD2	TRBV27	TRBJ2-7	CASSWGGQAKQYF	TGTGCCAGCAGTTGGGGGGGTCAGGCCAAGCAGTACTTC
once	TRBD1	TRBV4-1	TRBJ1-5	CASSLTTGGRDQPQHF	TGCGCCAGCAGCCTTACGACAGGGGGCAGGGATCAGCCCCAGCATTTT
NA	NA	TRBV2	TRBJ1-1	CASSVADTEAFF	TGTGCCAGCAGTGTGGCGGACACTGAAGCTTTCTTT
NA	NA	TRBV5-1	TRBJ1-1	CASSLVAGALTEAFF	TGCGCCAGCAGCTTGGTGGCAGGGGCGCTCACTGAAGCTTTCTTT
NA	TRBD2	TRBV6-6	TRBJ2-1	CASSYSLAGSNEQFF	TGTGCCAGCAGTTACTCACTAGCGGGATCCAATGAGCAGTTCTTC
NA	TRBD2	TRBV2	TRBJ2-7	CASSERELAYEQYF	TGTGCCAGCAGTGAGCGGGAGCTTGCCTACGAGCAGTACTTC
NA	TRBD2	TRBV29-1	TRBJ2-7	CSVELAGQYEQYF	TGCAGCGTTGAACTAGCGGGGCAATACGAGCAGTACTTC
NA	TRBD2	TRBV7-8	TRBJ2-1	CASSFIPSGRTSYNEQFF	TGTGCCAGCAGCTTTATACCGAGCGGGAGGACCTCCTACAATGAGCAGTTCTTC
once	NA	TRBV5-1	TRBJ2-3	CASSLGMEYSTDTQYF	TGCGCCAGCAGCCTGGGGATGGAGTATAGCACAGATACGCAGTATTTT
few	TRBD2	TRBV27	TRBJ2-1	CASKTSGTYNEQFF	TGTGCCAGCAAGACTAGCGGGACTTACAATGAGCAGTTCTTC
NA	NA	TRBV18	TRBJ1-2	CASSPPGGGGGYGYTF	TGTGCCAGCTCCCCGCCCGGAGGCGGCGGAGGCTATGGCTACACCTTC
NA	NA	TRBV6-5	TRBJ2-5	CASTAESGQGETQYF	TGTGCCAGCACTGCCGAAAGCGGCCAGGGGGAGACCCAGTACTTC
NA	NA	TRBV18	TRBJ2-6	CASSPPGQPISGANVLTF	TGTGCCAGCTCACCACCGGGACAACCTATTTCTGGGGCCAACGTCCTGACTTTC
NA	NA	TRBV19	TRBJ1-1	CASSITGNVNTEAFF	TGTGCCAGTAGTATAACAGGAAATGTGAACACTGAAGCTTTCTTT
NA	NA	TRBV6-5	TRBJ2-2	CASSSVEGRGELFF	TGTGCCAGCAGCTCCGTGGAGGGGCGCGGGGAGCTGTTTTTT
few	TRBD1	TRBV6-1	TRBJ2-7	CASSEDRDTYEQYF	TGTGCCAGCAGTGAGGACAGGGACACCTACGAGCAGTACTTC
NA	NA	TRBV5-6	TRBJ1-1	CASSTSQGGAEAFF	TGTGCCAGCAGCACATCGCAGGGAGGGGCTGAAGCTTTCTTT
NA	TRBD2	TRBV30	TRBJ2-7	CAWASGRAPYEQYF	TGTGCCTGGGCTAGCGGGAGGGCCCCCTACGAGCAGTACTTC
NA	NA	TRBV25-1	TRBJ1-4	CASSEWEFNEKLFF	TGTGCCAGCAGTGAGTGGGAGTTTAATGAAAAACTGTTTTTT
NA	TRBD2	TRBV6-5	TRBJ2-7	CASTPSGDGYEQYF	TGTGCCAGCACCCCGAGCGGGGACGGCTACGAGCAGTACTTC
few	NA	TRBV12-5	TRBJ1-3	CASGLVLDRIQGSGNTIYF	TGTGCTAGTGGTTTGGTACTCGACAGAATCCAGGGCTCTGGAAACACCATATATTTT
NA	TRBD2	TRBV5-1	TRBJ2-5	CASRREGWREPPAQETQYF	TGCGCCAGCAGAAGGGAAGGTTGGCGGGAGCCCCCGGCACAAGAGACCCAGTACTTC
NA	TRBD1	TRBV5-6	TRBJ1-3	CASGKDRSSGNTIYF	TGTGCCAGCGGAAAGGACAGGAGCTCTGGAAACACCATATATTTT
NA	NA	TRBV5-4	TRBJ2-1	CASSPPPGQGLRNEQFF	TGTGCCAGCAGCCCTCCACCGGGACAAGGACTGCGCAATGAGCAGTTCTTC
NA	TRBD2	TRBV18	TRBJ2-1	CASSPRTSGGYNEQFF	TGTGCCAGCTCACCACGGACTAGCGGAGGATACAATGAGCAGTTCTTC
NA	NA	TRBV27	TRBJ1-1	CASRSRTVNTEAFF	TGTGCCAGCAGGTCCCGGACAGTCAACACTGAAGCTTTCTTT
once	NA	TRBV19	TRBJ2-6	CASSVEQGRGANVLTF	TGTGCCAGTAGTGTTGAACAGGGTAGAGGGGCCAACGTCCTGACTTTC
NA	NA	TRBV5-1	TRBJ1-1	CASSLEPEVDTEAFF	TGCGCCAGCAGCTTAGAACCCGAGGTAGACACTGAAGCTTTCTTT
once	NA	TRBV15	TRBJ2-7	CATSDPGDSSSYEQYF	TGTGCCACCAGCGACCCTGGTGACAGTTCTTCCTACGAGCAGTACTTC
NA	NA	TRBV4-1	TRBJ2-2	CASSQEFWSTGELFF	TGCGCCAGCAGCCAGGAGTTTTGGTCAACCGGGGAGCTGTTTTTT
NA	NA	TRBV4-2	TRBJ2-7	CASSQVTANSYEQYF	TGTGCCAGCAGCCAAGTAACAGCTAACTCCTACGAGCAGTACTTC
NA	TRBD1	TRBV6-5	TRBJ2-2	CASRPGTANTGELFF	TGTGCCAGCAGGCCCGGGACAGCGAACACCGGGGAGCTGTTTTTT
NA	NA	TRBV5-1	TRBJ2-7	CASSFDSLSYEQYF	TGCGCCAGCAGCTTCGACAGCCTCTCCTACGAGCAGTACTTC
NA	TRBD2	TRBV10-2	TRBJ2-7	CASSGGTSGYEQYF	TGCGCCAGCAGTGGCGGCACTAGCGGATACGAGCAGTACTTC
NA	TRBD1	TRBV11-3	TRBJ1-5	CASSLETGGSNQPQHF	TGTGCCAGCAGCTTAGAGACAGGGGGAAGCAATCAGCCCCAGCATTTT
NA	NA	TRBV5-1	TRBJ1-6	CASSLLPGSSNSPLHF	TGCGCCAGCAGCTTACTTCCGGGATCCTCCAATTCACCCCTCCACTTT
few	TRBD1	TRBV10-2	TRBJ1-5	CASSPRGGTGQDQPQHF	TGCGCCAGCAGTCCCCGAGGAGGGACAGGTCAGGATCAGCCCCAGCATTTT
NA	TRBD1	TRBV7-2	TRBJ1-1	CASSLVQGVNTEAFF	TGTGCCAGCAGCTTAGTTCAGGGGGTGAACACTGAAGCTTTCTTT
once	TRBD1	TRBV19	TRBJ2-7	CASSIGTGAYEQYF	TGTGCCAGTAGTATTGGGACAGGGGCCTACGAGCAGTACTTC
NA	TRBD1	TRBV18	TRBJ1-1	CASSPIDPTGSEAFF	TGTGCCAGCTCACCCATAGACCCGACAGGGTCTGAAGCTTTCTTT
NA	TRBD1	TRBV5-5	TRBJ1-1	CASSPYDRGYTEAFF	TGTGCCAGCAGCCCGTACGACAGGGGATACACTGAAGCTTTCTTT